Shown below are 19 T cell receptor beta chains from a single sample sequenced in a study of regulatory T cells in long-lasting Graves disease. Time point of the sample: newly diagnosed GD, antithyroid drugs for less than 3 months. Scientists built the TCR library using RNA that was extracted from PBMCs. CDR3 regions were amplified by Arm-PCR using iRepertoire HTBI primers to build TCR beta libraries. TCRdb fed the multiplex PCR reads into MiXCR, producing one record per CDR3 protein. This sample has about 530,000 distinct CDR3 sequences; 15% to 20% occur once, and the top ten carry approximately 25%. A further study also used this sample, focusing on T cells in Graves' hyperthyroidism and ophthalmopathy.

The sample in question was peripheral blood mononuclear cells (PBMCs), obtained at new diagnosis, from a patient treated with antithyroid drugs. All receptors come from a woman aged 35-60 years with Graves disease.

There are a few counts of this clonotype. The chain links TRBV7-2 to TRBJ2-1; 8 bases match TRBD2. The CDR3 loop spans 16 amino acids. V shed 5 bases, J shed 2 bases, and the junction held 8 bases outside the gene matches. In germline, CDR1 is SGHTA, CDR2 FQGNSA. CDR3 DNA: TGTGCCAGCAGCATTCTAGCGGGCGTAACCTACAATGAGCAGTTCTTC. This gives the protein CASSILAGVTYNEQFF. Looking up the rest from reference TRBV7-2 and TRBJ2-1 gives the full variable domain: GAGVSQSPSNKVTEKGKDVELRCDPISGHTALYWYRQSLGQGLEFLIYFQGNSAPDKSGLPSDRFSAERTGGSVSTLTIQRTQQEDSAVYLCASSILAGVTYNEQFFGPGTRLTVL.

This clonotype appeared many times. The CDR3 spells CSVEKTETYEQYF. CDR3 coding DNA: TGCAGCGTAGAGAAGACAGAGACCTACGAGCAGTACTTC. This sequence joins TRBV29-1 and TRBJ2-7; D is perhaps TRBD1 (5 bases). This CDR3 contains 13 residues. V was trimmed by 6 bases and J by 2 bases, leaving 14 bases between them. In germline, CDR1 is SQVTM, CDR2 ANQGSEA.

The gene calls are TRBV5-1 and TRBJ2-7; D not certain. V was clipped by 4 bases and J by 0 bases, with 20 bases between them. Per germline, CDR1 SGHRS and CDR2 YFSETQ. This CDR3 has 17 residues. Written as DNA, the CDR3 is TGCGCCAGCAGCCGACGAGGAACGGTAATGGCCTCCTACGAGCAGTACTTC. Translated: CASSRRGTVMASYEQYF.

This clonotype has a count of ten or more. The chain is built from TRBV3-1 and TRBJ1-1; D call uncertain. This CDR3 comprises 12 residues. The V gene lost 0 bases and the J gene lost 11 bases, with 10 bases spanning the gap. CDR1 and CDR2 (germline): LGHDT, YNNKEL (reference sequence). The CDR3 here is CASSQDLGNAFF. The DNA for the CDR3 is TGTGCCAGCAGCCAAGATTTGGGAAACGCTTTCTTT.

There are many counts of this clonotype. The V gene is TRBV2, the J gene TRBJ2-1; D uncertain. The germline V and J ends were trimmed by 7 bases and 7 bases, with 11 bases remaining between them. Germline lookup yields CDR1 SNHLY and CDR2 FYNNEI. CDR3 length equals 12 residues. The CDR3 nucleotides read TGTGCCAGCAATATGGAAACGAATGAGCAGTTCTTC. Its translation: CASNMETNEQFF. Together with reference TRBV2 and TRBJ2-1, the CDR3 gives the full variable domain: EPEVTQTPSHQVTQMGQEVILRCVPISNHLYFYWYRQILGQKVEFLVSFYNNEISEKSEIFDDQFSVERPDGSNFTLKIRSTKLEDSAMYFCASNMETNEQFFGPGTRLTVL.

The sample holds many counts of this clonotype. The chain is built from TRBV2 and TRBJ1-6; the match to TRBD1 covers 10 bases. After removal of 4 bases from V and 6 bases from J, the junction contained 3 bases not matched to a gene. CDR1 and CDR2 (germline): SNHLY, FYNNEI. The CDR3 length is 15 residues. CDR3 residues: CASSGQGASNSPLHF. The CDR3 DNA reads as TGTGCCAGCAGTGGACAGGGGGCGAGTAATTCACCCCTCCACTTT.

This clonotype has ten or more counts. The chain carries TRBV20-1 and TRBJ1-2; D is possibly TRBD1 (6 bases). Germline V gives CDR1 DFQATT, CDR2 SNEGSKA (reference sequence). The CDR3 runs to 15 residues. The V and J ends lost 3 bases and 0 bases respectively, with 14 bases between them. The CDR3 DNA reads TGCAGTGCTAGGGCTCCATCAGGGGCTAACTATGGCTACACCTTC. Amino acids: CSARAPSGANYGYTF.

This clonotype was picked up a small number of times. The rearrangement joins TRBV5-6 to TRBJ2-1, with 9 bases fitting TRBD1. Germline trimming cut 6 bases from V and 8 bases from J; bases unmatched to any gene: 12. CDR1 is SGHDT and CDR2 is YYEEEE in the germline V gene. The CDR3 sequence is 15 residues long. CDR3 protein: CASTHVDRGVDEQFF. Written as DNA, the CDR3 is TGTGCCAGCACCCACGTAGACAGGGGGGTCGATGAGCAGTTCTTC.

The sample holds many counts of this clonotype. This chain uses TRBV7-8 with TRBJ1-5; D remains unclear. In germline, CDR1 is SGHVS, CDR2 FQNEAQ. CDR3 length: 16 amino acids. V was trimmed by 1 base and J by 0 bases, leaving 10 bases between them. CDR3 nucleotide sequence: TGTGCCAGCAGCTTAGGGGCGACCTATAGCAATCAGCCCCAGCATTTT. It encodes CASSLGATYSNQPQHF.

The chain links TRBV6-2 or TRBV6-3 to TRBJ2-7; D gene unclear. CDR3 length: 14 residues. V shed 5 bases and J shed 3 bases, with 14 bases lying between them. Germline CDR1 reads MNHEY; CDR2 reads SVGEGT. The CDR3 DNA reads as TGTGCCAGCAGTCCCCCCCACAGAGGCTACGAGCAGTACTTC. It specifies CASSPPHRGYEQYF.

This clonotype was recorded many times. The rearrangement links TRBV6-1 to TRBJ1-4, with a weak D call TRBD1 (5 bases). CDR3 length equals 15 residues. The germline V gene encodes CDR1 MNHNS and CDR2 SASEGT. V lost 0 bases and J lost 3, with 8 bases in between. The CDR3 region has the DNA TGTGCCAGCAGTGAAGCTGGAGGGGCTAATGAAAAACTGTTTTTT. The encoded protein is CASSEAGGANEKLFF.

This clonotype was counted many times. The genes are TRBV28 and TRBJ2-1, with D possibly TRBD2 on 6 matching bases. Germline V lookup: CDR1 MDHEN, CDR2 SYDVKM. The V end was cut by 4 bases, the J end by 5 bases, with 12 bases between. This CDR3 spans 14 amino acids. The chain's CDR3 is CASSSGTQHNEQFF. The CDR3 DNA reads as TGTGCCAGCAGTTCCGGGACTCAGCACAATGAGCAGTTCTTC.

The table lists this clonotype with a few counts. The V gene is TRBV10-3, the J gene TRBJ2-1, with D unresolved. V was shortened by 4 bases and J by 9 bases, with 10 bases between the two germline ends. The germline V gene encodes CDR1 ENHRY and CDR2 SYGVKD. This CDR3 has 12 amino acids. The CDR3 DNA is TGTGCCATCAGTGCCGACTCTTTTGAGCAGTTCTTC. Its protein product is CAISADSFEQFF.

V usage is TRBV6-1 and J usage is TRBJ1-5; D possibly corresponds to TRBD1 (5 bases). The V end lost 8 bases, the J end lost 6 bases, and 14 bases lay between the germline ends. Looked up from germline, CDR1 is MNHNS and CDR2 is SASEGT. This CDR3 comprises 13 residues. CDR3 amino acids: CASVNERGQPQHF. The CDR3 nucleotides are TGTGCCAGCGTCAATGAAAGGGGTCAGCCCCAGCATTTT.

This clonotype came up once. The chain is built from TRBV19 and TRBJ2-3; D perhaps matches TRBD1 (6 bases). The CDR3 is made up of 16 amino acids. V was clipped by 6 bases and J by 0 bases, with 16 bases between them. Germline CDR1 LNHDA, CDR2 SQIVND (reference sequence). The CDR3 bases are TGTGCCAGTAGCAGATCGGACAGAACTAGCACAGATACGCAGTATTTT. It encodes CASSRSDRTSTDTQYF.

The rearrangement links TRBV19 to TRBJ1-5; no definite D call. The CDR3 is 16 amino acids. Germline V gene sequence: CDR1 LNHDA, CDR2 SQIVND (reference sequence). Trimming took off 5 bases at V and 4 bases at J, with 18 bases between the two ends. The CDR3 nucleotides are TGTGCCAGTAGTCCCGGGCAGGCATTATCAAATCAGCCCCAGCATTTT. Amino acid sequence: CASSPGQALSNQPQHF. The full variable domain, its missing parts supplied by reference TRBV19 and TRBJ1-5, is DGGITQSPKYLFRKEGQNVTLSCEQNLNHDAMYWYRQDPGQGLRLIYYSQIVNDFQKGDIAEGYSVSREKKESFPLTVTSAQKNPTAFYLCASSPGQALSNQPQHFGDGTRLSIL.

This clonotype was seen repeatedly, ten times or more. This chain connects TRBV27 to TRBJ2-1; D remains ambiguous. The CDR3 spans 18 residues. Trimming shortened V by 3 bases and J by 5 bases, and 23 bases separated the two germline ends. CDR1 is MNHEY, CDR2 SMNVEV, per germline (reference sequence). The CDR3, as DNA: TGTGCCAGCAGTTTCTCGACCTATAGTGCAGGTTCGGACAATGAGCAGTTCTTC. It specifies CASSFSTYSAGSDNEQFF.

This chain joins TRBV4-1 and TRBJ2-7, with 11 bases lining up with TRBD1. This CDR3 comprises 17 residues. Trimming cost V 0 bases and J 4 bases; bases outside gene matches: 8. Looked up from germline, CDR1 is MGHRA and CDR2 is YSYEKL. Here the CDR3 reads CASSQESVDRGLYEQYF. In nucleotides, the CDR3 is TGCGCCAGCAGCCAAGAATCGGTGGACAGGGGGCTGTACGAGCAGTACTTC.

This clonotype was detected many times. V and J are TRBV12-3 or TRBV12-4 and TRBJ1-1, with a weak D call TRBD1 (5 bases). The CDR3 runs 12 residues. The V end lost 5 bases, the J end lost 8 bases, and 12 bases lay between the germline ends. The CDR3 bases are TGTGCCAGCAGTCTCGGGGGGAGAGAAGCTTTCTTT. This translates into CASSLGGREAFF.